The clone carrying this T cell receptor beta chain was detected only a few times. This record comes from a study of blood T cell repertoires in COVID-19. Study-wide context: Samples of COVID-19 (acute and convalescent) were obtained from the United States, Italy and Spain. Sample material is recorded as cDNA or gDNA derived from T cells, B-cell-depleted T cells, or PBMCs.

Authors' data handling: Reference gene primers were amplified, and this amplification served to estimate nucleated cell counts. The method was immunoSEQ multiplex PCR; TCRdb's version includes in-frame clones alone and lacks a portion of them. D and trimming were read from the DNA, whereas the V and J calls and clone size are those reported in that table. The data hold more than 95,000 clones, with around 84% observed a single time. V lost 5 bases and J lost 1, with 11 bases in between. The length of the CDR3 is 14 residues. The rearrangement links TRBV6-7 to TRBJ1-1; D is undetermined. TRBV6-7 is placed among ORFs of uncertain function. The TCR originated in a woman aged 55-70 years in a cohort sampled during active or convalescent COVID-19. The specimen sequenced was peripheral blood. The CDR3 is CASSRTARNTEAFF. The CDR3 nucleotides read TGTGCCAGCAGTCGTACCGCGAGGAACACTGAAGCTTTCTTT.